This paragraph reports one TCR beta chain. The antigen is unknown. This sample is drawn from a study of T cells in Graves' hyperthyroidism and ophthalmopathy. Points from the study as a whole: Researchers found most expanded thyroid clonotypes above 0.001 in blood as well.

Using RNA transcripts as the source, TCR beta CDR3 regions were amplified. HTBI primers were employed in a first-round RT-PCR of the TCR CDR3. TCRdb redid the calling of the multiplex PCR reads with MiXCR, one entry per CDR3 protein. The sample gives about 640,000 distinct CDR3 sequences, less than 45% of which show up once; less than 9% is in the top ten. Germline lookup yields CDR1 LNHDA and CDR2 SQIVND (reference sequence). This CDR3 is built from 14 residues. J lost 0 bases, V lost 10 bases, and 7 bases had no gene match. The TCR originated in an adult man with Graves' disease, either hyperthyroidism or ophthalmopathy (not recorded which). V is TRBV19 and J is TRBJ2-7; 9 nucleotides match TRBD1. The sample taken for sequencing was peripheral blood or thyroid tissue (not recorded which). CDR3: CATKTGGLSYEQYF. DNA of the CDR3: TGTGCCACCAAGACAGGGGGGCTCTCCTACGAGCAGTACTTC.